The clone carrying this TCR beta chain was observed a few times. What it binds is unknown. This entry belongs to a study of cytomegalovirus exposure and HLA in healthy donors. J gave up 1 base and V 5 bases, and 9 bases lay outside the gene matches. The germline gives CDR1 MGHRA, CDR2 YSYEKL. CDR3 size: 16 residues. The PCR was carried out with 60 Vbeta primers and 13 Jbeta primers. In the source study's methods: Some 10 million of the about 80 million unique TCR beta chains counted in a later analysis were shared. TCRdb's table, derived via immunoSEQ multiplex PCR, lists solely in-frame clones and lacks some. From that table come the V and J calls and clone size; the DNA was used to work out D and trimming. The table has about 60,000 clones, roughly 82% seen once. Study-level points and caveats: The study labeled 150 or so TCR beta chains cytomegalovirus-associated. The study carried out a later analysis of TCR beta sequences. It associated 15,000 to 20,000 of them with specific HLA alleles at a false discovery rate of 0.05. Further analysis, carried out later, found HLA-associated TCR beta chains more clonally expanded than equally common other chains.

The source is a man aged 30-40 years in good health and CMV-seronegative. The specimen was PBMCs. The chain couples TRBV4-1 to TRBJ2-3, with 7 positions matching TRBD2. This CDR3 is CASSKLLAPGTDTQYF. CDR3 in DNA: TGCGCCAGCAGCAAACTACTAGCGCCCGGCACAGATACGCAGTATTTT.